This T cell receptor (beta chain) was recovered during a study of blood T cell repertoires in COVID-19. As for the study in general: PBMCs, B-cell-depleted T cells, or T cells were the source of the cDNA or gDNA that made up the material.

CDR1 SGHNT and CDR2 YYREEE come from the germline V gene (reference sequence). This CDR3 spans 19 amino acids. The germline V and J ends were trimmed by 4 bases and 0 bases, with 20 bases remaining between them. Per the authors' pipeline: Reference gene primer amplification gave estimated nucleated cell counts. Libraries were prepared by immunoSEQ multiplex PCR; TCRdb keeps only in-frame clonotypes and omits some of them. V and J calls and clone size are given by that table; D and trimming were obtained from the DNA. The table has some 190,000 clones, around 82% seen once. Seattle researchers signed up patients amid active infection and tracked them longitudinally.

The sequenced material came from peripheral blood. This chain uses TRBV5-4 with TRBJ2-6; tentative D call: TRBD1 (6 bases). This TCR was recovered from a man at least 80 years old with COVID-19, enrolled during active disease. DNA for the CDR3: TGTGCCAGCAGCCCCGGTGGGGGCCCTGTTAGCTCTGGGGCCAACGTCCTGACTTTC. Its protein is CASSPGGGPVSSGANVLTF.